A selection of T cell receptor beta chains follows, all from one sample in a study of blood T cell repertoires in COVID-19. Using immunoSEQ multiplex PCR, the repertoire was profiled, and TCRdb retains in-frame clones only, with some absent. Of about 120,000 clones detected, around 76% appear once; the ten largest clones hold 2.3%. The sequenced material came from peripheral blood. The receptor source for this set is a man between 65 and 79 years old with acute or convalescent COVID-19. CDR3s include the opening cysteine and the closing phenylalanine or tryptophan. Each record gives: clone size, J gene, V gene, D gene, CDR3 protein, CDR3 DNA. The D gene is left open where the match is weak. Clone size appears in some rows only: once, few, many, or a class for an expanded clone.

size: -; J: TRBJ1-1; V: TRBV11-3; D: -; CDR3: CASSFRGLKGNTEAFF; DNA: TGTGCCAGCAGCTTCAGGGGCCTCAAAGGGAACACTGAAGCTTTCTTT
size: -; J: TRBJ1-5; V: TRBV5-1; D: TRBD1; CDR3: CASSPRMGQGENQPQHF; DNA: TGCGCCAGCAGCCCGAGGATGGGACAGGGGGAAAATCAGCCCCAGCATTTT
size: once; J: TRBJ2-5; V: TRBV5-1; D: -; CDR3: CASSLATRGQETQYF; DNA: TGCGCCAGCAGCTTGGCTACACGGGGTCAAGAGACCCAGTACTTC
size: -; J: TRBJ2-1; V: TRBV6-5; D: TRBD1; CDR3: CASSNNRGEQFF; DNA: TGTGCCAGCAGTAACAACAGGGGTGAGCAGTTCTTC
size: once; J: TRBJ1-3; V: TRBV7-3; D: -; CDR3: CASSDGVSGNTIYF; DNA: TGTGCCAGCAGCGACGGGGTCTCTGGAAACACCATATATTTT
size: -; J: TRBJ1-1; V: TRBV5-1; D: -; CDR3: CASSFSVDTEAFF; DNA: TGCGCCAGCAGCTTCTCGGTAGACACTGAAGCTTTCTTT
size: once; J: TRBJ1-6; V: TRBV21-1; D: -; CDR3: CASSSKTASSYNSPLHF; DNA: TGTGCCAGCAGCTCAAAGACAGCTAGCTCCTATAATTCACCCCTCCACTTT
size: many; J: TRBJ2-7; V: TRBV28; D: -; CDR3: CASSAGGPNEQYF; DNA: TGTGCCAGCAGTGCCGGGGGTCCCAACGAGCAGTACTTC
size: once; J: TRBJ2-6; V: TRBV7-2; D: -; CDR3: CASSLSSGLGAGANVLTF; DNA: TGTGCCAGCAGCTTAAGCAGTGGCCTAGGGGCTGGGGCCAACGTCCTGACTTTC
size: -; J: TRBJ2-5; V: TRBV7-3; D: TRBD2; CDR3: CASSELAGGPRMGKETQYF; DNA: TGTGCCAGCAGCGAACTAGCGGGGGGGCCCCGAATGGGAAAAGAGACCCAGTACTTC
size: -; J: TRBJ1-2; V: TRBV7-8; D: -; CDR3: CASSLNRDGYTF; DNA: TGTGCCAGCAGCTTAAACAGGGATGGCTACACCTTC
size: -; J: TRBJ2-1; V: TRBV9; D: TRBD2; CDR3: CASSLRLAGDEQFF; DNA: TGTGCCAGCAGCTTAAGACTAGCGGGGGATGAGCAGTTCTTC
size: -; J: TRBJ2-3; V: TRBV25-1; D: TRBD1; CDR3: CASSESWGQGLGDTQYF; DNA: TGTGCCAGCAGTGAATCGTGGGGACAGGGGCTTGGAGATACGCAGTATTTT
size: -; J: TRBJ2-5; V: TRBV5-1; D: TRBD1; CDR3: CASSLGDRVTTQYF; DNA: TGCGCCAGCAGCTTGGGGGACAGGGTAACGACCCAGTACTTC
size: once; J: TRBJ2-3; V: TRBV2; D: TRBD1; CDR3: CASREDRGLYGTQYF; DNA: TGTGCCAGCAGGGAGGACAGGGGCCTATACGGTACGCAGTATTTT
size: -; J: TRBJ2-1; V: TRBV7-2; D: TRBD2; CDR3: CASSATSGGANEQFF; DNA: TGTGCCAGCAGCGCGACTAGCGGGGGGGCTAATGAGCAGTTCTTC
size: -; J: TRBJ1-1; V: TRBV7-9; D: TRBD1; CDR3: CASSLAQGVVSYSEAFF; DNA: TGTGCCAGCAGCTTAGCGCAGGGGGTTGTTAGCTACAGTGAAGCTTTCTTT
size: -; J: TRBJ1-6; V: TRBV5-1; D: TRBD1; CDR3: CASSSQGGNSPLHF; DNA: TGCGCCAGCAGCTCACAGGGGGGTAATTCACCCCTCCACTTT
size: -; J: TRBJ2-3; V: TRBV5-6; D: -; CDR3: CASSFGQASDTQYF; DNA: TGTGCCAGCAGCTTTGGCCAGGCTTCAGATACGCAGTATTTT
size: -; J: TRBJ1-1; V: TRBV13; D: -; CDR3: CASSLEIQGRDTEAFF; DNA: TGTGCCAGCAGCTTAGAGATCCAGGGGAGGGACACTGAAGCTTTCTTT
size: -; J: TRBJ2-5; V: TRBV5-8; D: -; CDR3: CASSLSRETQYF; DNA: TGTGCCAGCAGCTTGTCCCGAGAGACCCAGTACTTC
size: -; J: TRBJ2-3; V: TRBV3-1/TRBV3-2; D: -; CDR3: CASSQATPTDTQYF; DNA: TGTGCCAGCAGCCAAGCCACTCCCACAGATACGCAGTATTTT
size: -; J: TRBJ1-3; V: TRBV7-2; D: TRBD1; CDR3: CASSSDRGRNTIYF; DNA: TGTGCCAGCAGCTCCGACAGGGGCCGAAACACCATATATTTT
size: -; J: TRBJ1-2; V: TRBV27; D: TRBD1; CDR3: CASSLDRGDYGYTF; DNA: TGTGCCAGCAGTTTGGACAGGGGCGACTATGGCTACACCTTC
size: -; J: TRBJ2-5; V: TRBV9; D: -; CDR3: CASSQIQGGETQYF; DNA: TGTGCCAGCAGCCAAATACAGGGTGGGGAGACCCAGTACTTC
size: -; J: TRBJ1-1; V: TRBV11-2; D: -; CDR3: CASSYRPGGNTEAFF; DNA: TGTGCCAGCAGCTATCGTCCCGGGGGGAACACTGAAGCTTTCTTT
size: -; J: TRBJ2-1; V: TRBV7-2; D: TRBD1; CDR3: CASSYDRGGYNEQFF; DNA: TGTGCCAGCAGTTATGACAGGGGGGGCTACAATGAGCAGTTCTTC